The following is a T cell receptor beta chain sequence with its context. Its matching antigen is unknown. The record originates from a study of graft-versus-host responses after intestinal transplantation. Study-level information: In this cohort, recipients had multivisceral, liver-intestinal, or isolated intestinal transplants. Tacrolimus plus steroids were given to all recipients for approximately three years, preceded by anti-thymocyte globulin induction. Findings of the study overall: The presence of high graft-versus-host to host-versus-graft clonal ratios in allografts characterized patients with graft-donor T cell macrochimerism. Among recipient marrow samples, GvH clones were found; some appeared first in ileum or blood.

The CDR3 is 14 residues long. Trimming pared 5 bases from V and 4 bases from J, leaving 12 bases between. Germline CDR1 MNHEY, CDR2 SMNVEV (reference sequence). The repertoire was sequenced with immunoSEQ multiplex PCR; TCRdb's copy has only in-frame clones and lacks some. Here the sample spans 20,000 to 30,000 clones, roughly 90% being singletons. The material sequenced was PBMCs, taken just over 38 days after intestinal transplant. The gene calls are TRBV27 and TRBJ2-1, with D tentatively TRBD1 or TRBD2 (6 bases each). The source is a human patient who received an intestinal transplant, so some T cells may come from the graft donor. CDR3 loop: CASSRGEIYNEQFF. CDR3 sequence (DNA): TGTGCCAGCAGTAGGGGGGAGATTTACAATGAGCAGTTCTTC.